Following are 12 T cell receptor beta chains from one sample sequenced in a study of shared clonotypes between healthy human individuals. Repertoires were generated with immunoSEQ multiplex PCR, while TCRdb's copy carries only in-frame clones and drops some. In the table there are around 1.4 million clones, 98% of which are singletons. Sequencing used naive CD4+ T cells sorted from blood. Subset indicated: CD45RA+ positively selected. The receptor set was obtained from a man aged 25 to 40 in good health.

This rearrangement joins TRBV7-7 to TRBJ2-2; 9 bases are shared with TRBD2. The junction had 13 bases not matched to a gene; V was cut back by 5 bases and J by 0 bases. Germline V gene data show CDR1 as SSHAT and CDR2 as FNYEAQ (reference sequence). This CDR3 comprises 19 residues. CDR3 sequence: CASSQTTQGGRANTGELFF. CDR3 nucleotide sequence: TGTGCCAGCAGCCAAACTACCCAGGGCGGGAGGGCGAACACCGGGGAGCTGTTTTTT.

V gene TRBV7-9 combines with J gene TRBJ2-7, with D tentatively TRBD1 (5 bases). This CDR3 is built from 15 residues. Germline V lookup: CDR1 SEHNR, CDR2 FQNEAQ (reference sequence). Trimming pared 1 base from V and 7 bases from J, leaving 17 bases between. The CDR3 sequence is CASSLGTLTGLEQYF. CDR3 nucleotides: TGTGCCAGCAGCTTAGGGACACTAACCGGATTAGAGCAGTACTTC.

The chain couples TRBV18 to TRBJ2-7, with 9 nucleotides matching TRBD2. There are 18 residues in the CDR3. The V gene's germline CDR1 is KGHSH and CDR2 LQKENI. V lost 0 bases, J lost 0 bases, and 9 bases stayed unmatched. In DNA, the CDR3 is TGTGCCAGCTCACCACCGAGACTAGCGGAACATAGCTCCTACGAGCAGTACTTC. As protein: CASSPPRLAEHSSYEQYF.

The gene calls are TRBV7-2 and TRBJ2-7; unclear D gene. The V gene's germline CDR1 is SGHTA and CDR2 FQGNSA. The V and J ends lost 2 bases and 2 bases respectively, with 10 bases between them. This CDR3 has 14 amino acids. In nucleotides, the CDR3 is TGTGCCAGCAGCTTAACGAGGACCCCCTACGAGCAGTACTTC. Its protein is CASSLTRTPYEQYF.

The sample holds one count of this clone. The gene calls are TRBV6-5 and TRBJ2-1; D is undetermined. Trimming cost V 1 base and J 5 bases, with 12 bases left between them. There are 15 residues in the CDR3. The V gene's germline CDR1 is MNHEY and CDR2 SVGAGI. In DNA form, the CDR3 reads TGTGCCAGCAGTTACTGGACGGTAGCACACAATGAGCAGTTCTTC. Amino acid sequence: CASSYWTVAHNEQFF.

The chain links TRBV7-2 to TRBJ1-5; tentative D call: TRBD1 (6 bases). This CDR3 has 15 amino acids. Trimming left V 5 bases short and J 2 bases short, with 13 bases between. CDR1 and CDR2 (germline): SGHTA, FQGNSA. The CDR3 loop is CASSQSRQGNQPQHF. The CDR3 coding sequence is TGTGCCAGCAGCCAGAGCCGACAGGGCAATCAGCCCCAGCATTTT.

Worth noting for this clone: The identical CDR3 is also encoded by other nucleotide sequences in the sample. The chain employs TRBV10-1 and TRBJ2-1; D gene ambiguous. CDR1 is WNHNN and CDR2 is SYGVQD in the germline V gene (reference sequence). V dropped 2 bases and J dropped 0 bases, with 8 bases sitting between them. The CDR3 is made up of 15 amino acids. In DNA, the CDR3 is TGCGCCAGCAGTGAGGACCCTAGCTCCTACAATGAGCAGTTCTTC. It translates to CASSEDPSSYNEQFF.

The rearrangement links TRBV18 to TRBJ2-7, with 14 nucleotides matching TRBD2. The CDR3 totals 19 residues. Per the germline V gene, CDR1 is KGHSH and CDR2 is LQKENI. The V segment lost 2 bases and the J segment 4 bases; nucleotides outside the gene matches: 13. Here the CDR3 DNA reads TGTGCCAGCTCACCAGTTAGGGGACTAGCGGGGGTCCCTCGTTACGAGCAGTACTTC. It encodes CASSPVRGLAGVPRYEQYF.

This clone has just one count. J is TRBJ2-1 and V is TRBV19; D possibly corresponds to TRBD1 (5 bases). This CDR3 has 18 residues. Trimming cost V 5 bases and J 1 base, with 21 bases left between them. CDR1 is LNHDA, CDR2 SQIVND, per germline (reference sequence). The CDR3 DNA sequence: TGTGCCAGTAGTGCCCTCTGGGGCCAACGCGCATCCTACAATGAGCAGTTCTTC. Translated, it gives CASSALWGQRASYNEQFF.

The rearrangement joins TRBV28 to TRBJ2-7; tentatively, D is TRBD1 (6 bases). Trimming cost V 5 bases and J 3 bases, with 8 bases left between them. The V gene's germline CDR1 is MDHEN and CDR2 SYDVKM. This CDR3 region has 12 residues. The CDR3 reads CASSATGYEQYF. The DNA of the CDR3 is TGTGCCAGCAGTGCGACAGGCTACGAGCAGTACTTC. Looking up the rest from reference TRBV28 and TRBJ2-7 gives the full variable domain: DVKVTQSSRYLVKRTGEKVFLECVQDMDHENMFWYRQDPGLGLRLIYFSYDVKMKEKGDIPEGYSVSREKKERFSLILESASTNQTSMYLCASSATGYEQYFGPGTRLTVT.

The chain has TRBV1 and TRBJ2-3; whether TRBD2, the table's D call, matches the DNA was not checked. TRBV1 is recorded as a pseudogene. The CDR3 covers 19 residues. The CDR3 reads CTSSQDRRTSGRRWDTQYF. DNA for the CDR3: TGCACCAGCAGCCAAGATAGGAGGACTAGCGGGAGGCGTTGGGATACGCAGTATTTT.

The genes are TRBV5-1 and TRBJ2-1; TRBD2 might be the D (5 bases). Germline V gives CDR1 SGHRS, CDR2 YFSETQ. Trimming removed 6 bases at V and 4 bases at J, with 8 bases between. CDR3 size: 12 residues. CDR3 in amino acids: CASNPGYNEQFF. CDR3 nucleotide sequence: TGCGCCAGCAACCCGGGGTACAATGAGCAGTTCTTC. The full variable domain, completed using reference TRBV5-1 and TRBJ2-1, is KAGVTQTPRYLIKTRGQQVTLSCSPISGHRSVSWYQQTPGQGLQFLFEYFSETQRNKGNFPGRFSGRQFSNSRSEMNVSTLELGDSALYLCASNPGYNEQFFGPGTRLTVL.